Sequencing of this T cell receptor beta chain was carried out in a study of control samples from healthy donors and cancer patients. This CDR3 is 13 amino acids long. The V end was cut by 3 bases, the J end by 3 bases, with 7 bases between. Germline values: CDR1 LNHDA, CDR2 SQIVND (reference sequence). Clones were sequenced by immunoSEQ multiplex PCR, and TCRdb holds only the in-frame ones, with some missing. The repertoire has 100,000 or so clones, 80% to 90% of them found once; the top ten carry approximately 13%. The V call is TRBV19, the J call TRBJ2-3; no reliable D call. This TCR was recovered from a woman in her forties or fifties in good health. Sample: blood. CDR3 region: CASSMARTDTQYF. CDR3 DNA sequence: TGTGCCAGTAGTATGGCCCGGACAGATACGCAGTATTTT.